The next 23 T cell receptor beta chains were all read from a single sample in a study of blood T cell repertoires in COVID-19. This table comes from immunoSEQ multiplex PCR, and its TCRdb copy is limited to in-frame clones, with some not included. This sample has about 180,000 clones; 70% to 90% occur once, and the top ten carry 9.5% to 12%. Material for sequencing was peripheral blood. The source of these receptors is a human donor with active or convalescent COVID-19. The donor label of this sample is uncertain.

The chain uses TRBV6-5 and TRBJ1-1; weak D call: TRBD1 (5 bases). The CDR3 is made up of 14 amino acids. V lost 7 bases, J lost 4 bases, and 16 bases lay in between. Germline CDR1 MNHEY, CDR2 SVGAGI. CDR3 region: CASTREGLGTEAFF. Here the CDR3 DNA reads TGTGCCAGCACCAGGGAGGGGTTGGGCACTGAAGCTTTCTTT.

Here the CDR3 DNA reads TGCGCCAGCAGCCAAGCCCTCGGAGGAGAGCAGTACTTC. The encoded protein is CASSQALGGEQYF. The chain is built from TRBV4-1 and TRBJ2-7; a weak D match, TRBD2 (5 bases). The germline V and J ends were trimmed by 1 base and 7 bases, with 11 bases remaining between them. Per germline, CDR1 MGHRA and CDR2 YSYEKL. The CDR3 spans 13 residues.

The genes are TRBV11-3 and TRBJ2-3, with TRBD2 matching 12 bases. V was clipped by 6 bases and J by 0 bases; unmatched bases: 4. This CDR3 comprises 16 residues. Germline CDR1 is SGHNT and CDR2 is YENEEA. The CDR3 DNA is TGTGCCAGCAGAATACTAGCGGGAGGCAGCACAGATACGCAGTATTTT. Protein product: CASRILAGGSTDTQYF.

The CDR3 protein is CASSQDPGINEQFF. CDR3 DNA: TGTGCCAGCAGCCAAGATCCCGGTATCAATGAGCAGTTCTTC. This sequence joins TRBV14 and TRBJ2-1; D ambiguous. Trimming took 0 bases from V and 6 from J, leaving 9 bases between them. Germline CDR1 reads SGHDN; CDR2 reads FVKESK. The CDR3 covers 14 residues.

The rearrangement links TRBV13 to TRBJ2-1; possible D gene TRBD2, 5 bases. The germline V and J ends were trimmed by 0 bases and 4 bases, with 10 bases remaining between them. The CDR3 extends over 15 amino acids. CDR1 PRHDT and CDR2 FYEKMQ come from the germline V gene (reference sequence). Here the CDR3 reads CASSLGGSPYNEQFF. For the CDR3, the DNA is TGTGCCAGCAGCTTAGGGGGGAGCCCGTACAATGAGCAGTTCTTC. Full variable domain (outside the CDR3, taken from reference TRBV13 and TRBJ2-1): AAGVIQSPRHLIKEKRETATLKCYPIPRHDTVYWYQQGPGQDPQFLISFYEKMQSDKGSIPDRFSAQQFSDYHSELNMSSLELGDSALYFCASSLGGSPYNEQFFGPGTRLTVL.

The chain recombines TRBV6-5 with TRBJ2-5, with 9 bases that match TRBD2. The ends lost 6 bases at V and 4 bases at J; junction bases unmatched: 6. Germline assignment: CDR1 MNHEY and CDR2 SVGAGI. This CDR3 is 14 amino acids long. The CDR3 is CASSSGGSGETQYF. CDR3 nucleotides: TGTGCCAGCAGCAGCGGGGGGTCGGGAGAGACCCAGTACTTC.

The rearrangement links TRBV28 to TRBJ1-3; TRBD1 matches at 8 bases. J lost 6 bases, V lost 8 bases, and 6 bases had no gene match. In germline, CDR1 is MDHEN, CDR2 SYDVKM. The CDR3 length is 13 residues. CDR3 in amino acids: CASGRTGQNTIYF. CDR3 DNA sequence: TGTGCCAGCGGCAGGACAGGGCAAAACACCATATATTTT.

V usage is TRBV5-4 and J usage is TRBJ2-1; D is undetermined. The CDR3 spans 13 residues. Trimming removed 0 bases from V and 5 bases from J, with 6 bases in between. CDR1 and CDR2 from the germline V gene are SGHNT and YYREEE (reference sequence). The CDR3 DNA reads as TGTGCCAGCAGCTTGGACAGCCACAATGAGCAGTTCTTC. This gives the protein CASSLDSHNEQFF.

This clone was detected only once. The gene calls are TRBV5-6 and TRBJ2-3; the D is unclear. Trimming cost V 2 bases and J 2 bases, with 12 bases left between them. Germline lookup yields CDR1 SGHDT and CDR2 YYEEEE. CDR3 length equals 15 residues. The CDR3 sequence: CASSLRGLSTDTQYF. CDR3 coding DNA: TGTGCCAGCAGCTTACGAGGATTATCCACAGATACGCAGTATTTT.

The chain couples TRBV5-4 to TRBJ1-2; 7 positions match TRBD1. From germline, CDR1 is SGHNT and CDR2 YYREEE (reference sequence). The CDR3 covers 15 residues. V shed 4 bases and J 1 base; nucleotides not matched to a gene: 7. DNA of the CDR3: TGTGCCAGCAGCGTTACAGGGGCACTTAACTATGGCTACACCTTC. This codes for CASSVTGALNYGYTF.

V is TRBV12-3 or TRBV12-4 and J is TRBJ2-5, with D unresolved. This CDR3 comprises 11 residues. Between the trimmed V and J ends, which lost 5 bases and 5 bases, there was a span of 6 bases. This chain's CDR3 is CASSQWETQYF. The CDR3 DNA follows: TGTGCCAGCAGTCAGTGGGAGACCCAGTACTTC.

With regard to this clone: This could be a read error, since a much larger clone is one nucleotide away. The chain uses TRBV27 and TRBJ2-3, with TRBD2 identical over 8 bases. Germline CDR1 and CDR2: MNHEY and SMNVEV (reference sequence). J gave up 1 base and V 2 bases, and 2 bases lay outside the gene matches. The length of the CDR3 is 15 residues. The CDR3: CASSLTSGRTDTQYF. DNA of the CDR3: TGTGCCAGCAGTTTAACTAGCGGCCGCACAGATACGCAGTATTTT.

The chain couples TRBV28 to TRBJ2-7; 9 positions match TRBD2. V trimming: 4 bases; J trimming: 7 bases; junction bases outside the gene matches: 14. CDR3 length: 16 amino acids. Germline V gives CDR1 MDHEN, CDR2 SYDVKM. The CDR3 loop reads CASSSPLAGGPGEQYF. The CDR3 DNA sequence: TGTGCCAGCAGTTCCCCCTTGGCGGGAGGGCCTGGGGAGCAGTACTTC.

The CDR3 is CASSNGGANTQYF. The CDR3 DNA reads as TGTGCCAGCAGTAACGGGGGGGCAAATACGCAGTATTTT. The chain is built from TRBV6-2 or TRBV6-3 and TRBJ2-3; 8 bases are shared with TRBD2. Per germline, CDR1 MNHEY and CDR2 SVGEGT. The CDR3 loop spans 13 amino acids. Trimming cost V 5 bases and J 7 bases; bases outside gene matches: 5.

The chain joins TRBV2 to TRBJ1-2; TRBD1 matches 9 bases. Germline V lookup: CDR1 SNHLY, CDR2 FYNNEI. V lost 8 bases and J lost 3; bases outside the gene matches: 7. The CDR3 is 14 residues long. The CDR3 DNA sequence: TGTGCCAGCTTATACAGGGGGCAGGACTATGGCTACACCTTC. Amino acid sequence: CASLYRGQDYGYTF.

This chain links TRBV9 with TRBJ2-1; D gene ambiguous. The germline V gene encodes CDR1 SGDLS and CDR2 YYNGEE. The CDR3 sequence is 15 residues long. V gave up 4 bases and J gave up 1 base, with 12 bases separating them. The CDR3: CASSPDSNSYNEQFF. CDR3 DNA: TGTGCCAGCAGCCCCGACTCGAATTCCTACAATGAGCAGTTCTTC.

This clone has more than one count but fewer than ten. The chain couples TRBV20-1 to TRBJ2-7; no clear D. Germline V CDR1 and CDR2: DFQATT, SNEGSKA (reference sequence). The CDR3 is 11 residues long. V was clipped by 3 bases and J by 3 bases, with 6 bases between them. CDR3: CSARAGYEQYF. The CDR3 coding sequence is TGCAGTGCTAGGGCAGGCTACGAGCAGTACTTC.

CDR3 protein: CASSQERGRQYF. The CDR3 DNA follows: TGCGCCAGCAGCCAAGAGAGGGGGAGGCAGTATTTT. V and J are TRBV4-1 and TRBJ2-3; D possibly corresponds to TRBD1 (6 bases). Trimming removed 0 bases at V and 11 bases at J, with 9 bases between. The CDR3 has 12 amino acids. CDR1 is MGHRA, CDR2 YSYEKL, per germline.

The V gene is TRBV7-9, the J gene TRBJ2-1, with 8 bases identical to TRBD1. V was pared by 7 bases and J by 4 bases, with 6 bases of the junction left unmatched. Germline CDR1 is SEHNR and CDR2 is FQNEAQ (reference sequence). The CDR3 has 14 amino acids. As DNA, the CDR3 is TGTGCCAGCACCACGAGGGACAGGTACAATGAGCAGTTCTTC. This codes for CASTTRDRYNEQFF.

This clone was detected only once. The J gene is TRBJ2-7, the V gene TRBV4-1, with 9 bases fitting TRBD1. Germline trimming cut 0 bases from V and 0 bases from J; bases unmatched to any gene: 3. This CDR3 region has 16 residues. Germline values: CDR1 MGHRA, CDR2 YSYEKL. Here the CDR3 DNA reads TGCGCCAGCAGCCAAGATAGGGACAGGGACTCCTACGAGCAGTACTTC. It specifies CASSQDRDRDSYEQYF.

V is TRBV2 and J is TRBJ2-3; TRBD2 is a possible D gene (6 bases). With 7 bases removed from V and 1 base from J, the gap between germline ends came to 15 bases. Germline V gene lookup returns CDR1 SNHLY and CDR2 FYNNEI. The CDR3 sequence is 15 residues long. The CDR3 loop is CASNALASGTDTQYF. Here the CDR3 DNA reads TGTGCCAGCAACGCTCTAGCGTCGGGCACAGATACGCAGTATTTT.

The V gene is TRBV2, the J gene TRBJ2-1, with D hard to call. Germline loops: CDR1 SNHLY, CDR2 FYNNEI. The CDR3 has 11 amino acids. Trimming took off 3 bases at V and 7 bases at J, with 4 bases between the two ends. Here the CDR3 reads CASSERNEQFF. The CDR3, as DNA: TGTGCCAGCAGTGAGAGAAATGAGCAGTTCTTC.

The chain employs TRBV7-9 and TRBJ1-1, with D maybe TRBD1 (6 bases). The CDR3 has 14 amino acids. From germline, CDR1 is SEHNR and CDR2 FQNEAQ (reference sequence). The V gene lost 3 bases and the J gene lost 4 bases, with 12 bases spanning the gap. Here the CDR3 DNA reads TGTGCCAGCAGCTTCCTCGAGGGGGTCACTGAAGCTTTCTTT. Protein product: CASSFLEGVTEAFF.